This TCR beta chain stems from a study of CD8 T cells in Susac syndrome. Study-level results: Only a relatively small number of individuals were included in the TCR sequencing and HLA analysis.

RNA in amounts of 0.5 to 1 ug was reverse transcribed with random hexamers. Amplification of TCR beta CDR3 was carried out by immunoSEQ multiplex PCR, which covered 54 Vbeta and 13 Jbeta segments. TCRdb processed the immunoSEQ multiplex PCR reads anew with MiXCR; each CDR3 protein has one entry. The table records some 300,000 distinct CDR3 sequences, 70% to 90% of them present only once. This clonotype came up once. Its matching antigen is unknown. Sequenced: CD8+ T cells from PBMCs. This receptor was identified in a human donor with multiple sclerosis.

CDR3 in amino acids: CASYGAGVYNRGYEQFF. The CDR3 region has the DNA TGTGCCAGCTACGGGGCTGGTGTTTACAACAGGGGATATGAGCAGTTCTTC. The chain combines TRBV6-2 or TRBV6-3 with TRBJ2-1; TRBD1 aligns across 7 bases. V was pared by 8 bases and J by 8 bases, with 21 bases of the junction left unmatched. Germline V gene data show CDR1 as MNHEY and CDR2 as SVGEGT. The CDR3 is made up of 17 amino acids.